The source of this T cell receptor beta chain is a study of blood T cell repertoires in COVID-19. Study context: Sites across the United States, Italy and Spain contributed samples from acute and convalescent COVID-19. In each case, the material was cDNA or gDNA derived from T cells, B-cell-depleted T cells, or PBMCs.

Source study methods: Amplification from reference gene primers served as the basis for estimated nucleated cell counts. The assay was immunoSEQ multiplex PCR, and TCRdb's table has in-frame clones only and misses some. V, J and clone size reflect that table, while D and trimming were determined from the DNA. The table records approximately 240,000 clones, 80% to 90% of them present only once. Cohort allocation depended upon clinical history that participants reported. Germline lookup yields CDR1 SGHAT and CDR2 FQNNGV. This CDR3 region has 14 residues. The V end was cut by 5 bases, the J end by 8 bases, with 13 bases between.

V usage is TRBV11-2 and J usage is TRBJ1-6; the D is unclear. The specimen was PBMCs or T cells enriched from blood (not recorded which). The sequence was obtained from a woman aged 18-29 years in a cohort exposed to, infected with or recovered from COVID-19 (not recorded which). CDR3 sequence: CASSLRDTDSPLHF. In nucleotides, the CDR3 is TGTGCCAGCAGCCTACGAGATACGGATTCACCCCTCCACTTT.